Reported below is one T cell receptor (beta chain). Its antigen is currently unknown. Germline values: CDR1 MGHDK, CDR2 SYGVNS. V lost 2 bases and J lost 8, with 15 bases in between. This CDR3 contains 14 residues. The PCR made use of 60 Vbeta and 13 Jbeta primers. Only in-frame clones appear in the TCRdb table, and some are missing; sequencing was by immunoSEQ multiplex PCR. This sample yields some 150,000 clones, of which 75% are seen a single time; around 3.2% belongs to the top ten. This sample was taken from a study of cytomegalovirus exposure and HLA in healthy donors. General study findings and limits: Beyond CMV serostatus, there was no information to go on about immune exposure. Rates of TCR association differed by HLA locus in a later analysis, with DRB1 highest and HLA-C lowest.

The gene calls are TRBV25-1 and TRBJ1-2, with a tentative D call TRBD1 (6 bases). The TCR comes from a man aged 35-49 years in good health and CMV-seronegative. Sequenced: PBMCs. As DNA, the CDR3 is TGTGCCAGCAGTGAAGGGGGGGCGACATCAGGCTACACCTTC. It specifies CASSEGGATSGYTF.